The 27 T cell receptor beta chains given below trace back to one sample, sequenced in a study of blood T cell repertoires in COVID-19. Method: immunoSEQ multiplex PCR; TCRdb's copy keeps in-frame clones and lacks some. The table lists over 250,000 clones, about 87% of them singletons. The specimen was PBMCs or T cells enriched from blood (not recorded which). These receptors were taken from a woman between 50 and 59 years old who had recovered from COVID-19.

This clone was seen a single time. The chain joins TRBV19 to TRBJ2-4; 7 bases line up with TRBD1. Looked up from germline, CDR1 is LNHDA and CDR2 is SQIVND (reference sequence). The CDR3 extends over 15 amino acids. J was trimmed by 0 bases and V by 9 bases; bases with no gene match: 8. The DNA for the CDR3 is TGTGCCAGCCAAGGGGGCAACCAAGCCAAAAACATTCAGTACTTC. Residues: CASQGGNQAKNIQYF. The whole variable domain, remainder taken from reference TRBV19 and TRBJ2-4, is DGGITQSPKYLFRKEGQNVTLSCEQNLNHDAMYWYRQDPGQGLRLIYYSQIVNDFQKGDIAEGYSVSREKKESFPLTVTSAQKNPTAFYLCASQGGNQAKNIQYFGAGTRLSVL.

The rearrangement links TRBV11-1 to TRBJ1-1; TRBD1 agrees at 8 bases. The germline V gene has CDR1 SGHAT and CDR2 FQDESV (reference sequence). The CDR3 is made up of 15 amino acids. Germline trimming cut 5 bases from V and 5 bases from J; bases unmatched to any gene: 10. The CDR3 DNA reads TGTGCCAGCAGCGTCGGCAGGGGGCGTGGGACTGAAGCTTTCTTT. It specifies CASSVGRGRGTEAFF.

This clone was counted once. The J gene is TRBJ1-1, the V gene TRBV14, with D hard to call. V was clipped by 0 bases and J by 4 bases, with 9 bases between them. Germline values: CDR1 SGHDN, CDR2 FVKESK. The CDR3 has 14 amino acids. CDR3 DNA sequence: TGTGCCAGCAGCCAAGAGCGAACGGGCACTGAAGCTTTCTTT. It translates to CASSQERTGTEAFF.

J is TRBJ1-5 and V is TRBV11-2, with TRBD1 as a possible D gene (6 bases). Germline V lookup: CDR1 SGHAT, CDR2 FQNNGV. V was pared by 6 bases and J by 0 bases, with 12 bases between. CDR3 size: 15 residues. CDR3 sequence: CASRLDSNSNQPQHF. The CDR3 DNA follows: TGTGCCAGCAGACTGGACAGCAATAGCAATCAGCCCCAGCATTTT.

This clone was picked up a small number of times. This sequence joins TRBV15 and TRBJ2-1; no definite D call. V was clipped by 1 base and J by 3 bases, with 22 bases between them. From germline, CDR1 is LNHNV and CDR2 YYDKDF (reference sequence). There are 19 residues in the CDR3. As DNA, the CDR3 is TGTGCCACCAGCAGAGTTCTCTCGACGAGACTTAAGATCTACAATGAGCAGTTCTTC. Protein product: CATSRVLSTRLKIYNEQFF.

The V and J genes are TRBV7-9 and TRBJ2-3, with TRBD2 matching over 7 bases. Trimming at V came to 1 base and at J to 1 base, leaving 14 bases not matched to a gene. This CDR3 contains 19 residues. Germline CDR1 is SEHNR and CDR2 is FQNEAQ (reference sequence). The CDR3 loop reads CASSLEPAGLPKGTDTQYF. Here the CDR3 DNA reads TGTGCCAGCAGCTTAGAGCCAGCGGGATTACCGAAAGGCACAGATACGCAGTATTTT.

The chain carries TRBV11-1 and TRBJ2-1; 11 bases match TRBD2. Germline V gene data show CDR1 as SGHAT and CDR2 as FQDESV (reference sequence). The ends lost 0 bases at V and 6 bases at J; junction bases unmatched: 7. This CDR3 has 17 amino acids. The CDR3 spells CASSLARLSGRANEQFF. The CDR3 nucleotides read TGTGCCAGCAGCTTAGCGCGTCTTAGCGGGAGGGCCAATGAGCAGTTCTTC.

CDR3 coding DNA: TGCAGTGCTAGTTCTCAGGGGGACAACGAGCAGTACTTC. It encodes CSASSQGDNEQYF. J is TRBJ2-7 and V is TRBV20-1; 7 positions match TRBD1. Germline values: CDR1 DFQATT, CDR2 SNEGSKA (reference sequence). This CDR3 spans 13 amino acids. The ends lost 3 bases at V and 5 bases at J; junction bases unmatched: 7.

The rearrangement joins TRBV5-1 to TRBJ2-7, with 7 bases fitting TRBD2. There are 16 residues in the CDR3. Germline V gene sequence: CDR1 SGHRS, CDR2 YFSETQ. Trimming at V came to 0 bases and at J to 6 bases, leaving 12 bases not matched to a gene. This CDR3 is CASSLALGEGLGEQYF. In DNA form, the CDR3 reads TGCGCCAGCAGCTTGGCCCTGGGGGAGGGCCTCGGCGAGCAGTACTTC.

V usage is TRBV19 and J usage is TRBJ1-5; 7 positions agree with TRBD1. The CDR3 has 15 amino acids. Germline lookup yields CDR1 LNHDA and CDR2 SQIVND (reference sequence). With 5 bases clipped from V and 7 bases from J, the junction kept 11 bases outside the gene matches. CDR3 nucleotides: TGTGCCAGTAGTCGACAGGGCAGATGGGACCAGCCCCAGCATTTT. This gives the protein CASSRQGRWDQPQHF.

The rearrangement links TRBV5-4 to TRBJ1-5; a weak D match, TRBD1 (5 bases). Trimming removed 3 bases from V and 2 bases from J, with 15 bases in between. CDR1 and CDR2 (germline): SGHNT, YYREEE (reference sequence). There are 16 residues in the CDR3. CDR3 sequence (DNA): TGTGCCAGCAGCTGGGGGGGAGGAGGTGGCAATCAGCCCCAGCATTTT. Residues: CASSWGGGGGNQPQHF.

The rearrangement links TRBV4-3 to TRBJ1-4; D not resolved. V was cut by 0 bases and J by 4 bases, with 12 bases left in between. The CDR3 contains 16 residues. Germline V gene sequence: CDR1 LGHNA, CDR2 YSLEER. Here the CDR3 reads CASSQDYGRNNEKLFF. The CDR3 region has the DNA TGCGCCAGCAGCCAAGATTATGGCCGCAATAATGAAAAACTGTTTTTT.

This chain links TRBV18 with TRBJ1-1, with 8 bases lining up with TRBD1. J was trimmed by 3 bases and V by 6 bases; bases with no gene match: 9. The germline V gene has CDR1 KGHSH and CDR2 LQKENI. This CDR3 is 15 amino acids long. CDR3 in amino acids: CASSPRGRLDTEAFF. The CDR3 coding sequence is TGTGCCAGCTCGCCCAGGGGGCGCTTGGACACTGAAGCTTTCTTT.

The J gene is TRBJ1-6, the V gene TRBV7-9; 9 positions match TRBD1. V lost 5 bases and J lost 7; bases outside the gene matches: 6. Germline V gene sequence: CDR1 SEHNR, CDR2 FQNEAQ (reference sequence). This CDR3 comprises 15 residues. This CDR3 reads CASSPWTGENSPLHF. The DNA for the CDR3 is TGTGCCAGCAGCCCTTGGACAGGGGAGAATTCACCCCTCCACTTT.

This clone was recorded only once. The chain recombines TRBV6-2 or TRBV6-3 with TRBJ2-7; 9 bases are shared with TRBD1. There are 16 residues in the CDR3. The germline gives CDR1 MNHEY, CDR2 SVGEGT. V was clipped by 2 bases and J by 5 bases; unmatched bases: 10. The CDR3 region has the DNA TGTGCCAGCAGTTACCCTCCCGGGACAGGGAGGGACGAGCAGTACTTC. Encoded protein: CASSYPPGTGRDEQYF.

The genes are TRBV7-2 and TRBJ2-3; 7 bases align to TRBD2. V gave up 3 bases and J gave up 3 bases; unmatched junction bases: 0. Germline loops: CDR1 SGHTA, CDR2 FQGNSA. The CDR3 has 13 residues. The chain's CDR3 is CASSFSGTDTQYF. CDR3 bases: TGTGCCAGCAGCTTTAGCGGGACAGATACGCAGTATTTT.

In nucleotides, the CDR3 is TGCGCCAGCAGCCGCGAAGACAGTTCCCAAGGTTCACCCCTCCACTTT. Translated, it gives CASSREDSSQGSPLHF. This chain connects TRBV5-1 to TRBJ1-6; a possible D gene is TRBD1 (5 bases). This CDR3 region has 16 residues. Germline V lookup: CDR1 SGHRS, CDR2 YFSETQ. The ends were cut back, 4 bases at V and 9 bases at J, with 20 bases in the middle.

V usage is TRBV7-2 and J usage is TRBJ2-1; no reliable D call. Trimming took 1 base from V and 4 from J, leaving 5 bases between them. The CDR3 is 13 residues long. Germline loops: CDR1 SGHTA, CDR2 FQGNSA. The CDR3 here is CASSLDGYNEQFF. In DNA form, the CDR3 reads TGTGCCAGCAGCTTAGACGGTTACAATGAGCAGTTCTTC.

The chain couples TRBV3-1 (or the pseudogene TRBV3-2) to TRBJ2-2; 9 positions agree with TRBD2. The ends lost 1 base at V and 5 bases at J; junction bases unmatched: 5. This CDR3 region has 16 residues. Germline-derived CDR1 and CDR2 are LGHDT and YNNKEL (reference sequence). The CDR3 nucleotides read TGTGCCAGCAGCCAAGGAGGCGGGAGGGTTACCGGGGAGCTGTTTTTT. It specifies CASSQGGGRVTGELFF.

This clone was counted only a few times. V gene TRBV11-2 combines with J gene TRBJ1-3; D is uncertain. Trimming took off 5 bases at V and 0 bases at J, with 14 bases between the two ends. The V gene's germline CDR1 is SGHAT and CDR2 FQNNGV. This CDR3 comprises 16 residues. CDR3 amino acids: CASSLGLLSSGNTIYF. As DNA, the CDR3 is TGTGCCAGCAGCCTCGGACTCCTCTCCTCTGGAAACACCATATATTTT.

This clone was picked up one time. The V and J genes are TRBV21-1 and TRBJ2-1; the table gives TRBD2 as D, unverified against the DNA. TRBV21-1 is recorded as a pseudogene. This CDR3 comprises 17 residues. The CDR3 sequence: CASSKSRASGGYNEQFF. The CDR3 nucleotides are TGTGCCAGCAGCAAAAGTCGCGCTAGCGGGGGCTACAATGAGCAGTTCTTC.

This chain connects TRBV28 to TRBJ2-3; 11 bases align to TRBD2. J lost 10 bases, V lost 8 bases, and 11 bases had no gene match. CDR3 length equals 14 residues. Germline CDR1 MDHEN, CDR2 SYDVKM. CDR3 sequence (DNA): TGTGCCAGCCGGCCGGTGGTAGCGGGAGGGCCGCAGTATTTT. Translating gives CASRPVVAGGPQYF.

CDR3 nucleotides: TGTGCCAGCAGCCAAGTAGCTGGCCATCAGCCCCAGCATTTT. Residues: CASSQVAGHQPQHF. The gene calls are TRBV3-1 (or the pseudogene TRBV3-2) and TRBJ1-5; no firm D call. Trimming removed 1 base at V and 5 bases at J, with 9 bases between. Germline lookup yields CDR1 LGHDT and CDR2 YNNKEL (reference sequence). CDR3 length equals 14 residues.

The chain carries TRBV7-9 and TRBJ1-1; tentatively, D is TRBD1 (6 bases). CDR1 and CDR2 (germline): SEHNR, FQNEAQ (reference sequence). Trimming pared 4 bases from V and 4 bases from J, leaving 13 bases between. This CDR3 is built from 14 residues. The CDR3: CASSSIGGVTEAFF. The CDR3, as DNA: TGTGCCAGCAGCTCGATAGGGGGAGTCACTGAAGCTTTCTTT.

The chain uses TRBV7-9 and TRBJ1-6; D gene ambiguous. The V and J ends lost 2 bases and 7 bases respectively, with 24 bases between them. This CDR3 is 19 amino acids long. From germline, CDR1 is SEHNR and CDR2 FQNEAQ (reference sequence). The CDR3 reads CASSLFILRGSSRNSPLHF. CDR3 bases: TGTGCCAGCAGCTTATTTATTCTACGTGGGAGTTCTCGGAATTCACCCCTCCACTTT.

This chain connects TRBV4-1 to TRBJ2-1; TRBD1 might be the D (5 bases). The CDR3 loop spans 13 amino acids. The V end lost 0 bases, the J end lost 15 bases, and 15 bases lay between the germline ends. Germline CDR1 reads MGHRA; CDR2 reads YSYEKL. CDR3 DNA sequence: TGCGCCAGCAGCCAAGATATAAGGCAGGGCCCGTTCTTC. It encodes CASSQDIRQGPFF.

In DNA, the CDR3 is TGTGCCAGCAGTTTTGCTAGGGAGTATCAGCCCCAGCATTTT. Translated: CASSFAREYQPQHF. The chain combines TRBV27 with TRBJ1-5; D uncertain. The CDR3 consists of 14 residues. Between the trimmed V and J ends, which lost 3 bases and 5 bases, there was a span of 11 bases. Germline CDR1 and CDR2: MNHEY and SMNVEV (reference sequence).